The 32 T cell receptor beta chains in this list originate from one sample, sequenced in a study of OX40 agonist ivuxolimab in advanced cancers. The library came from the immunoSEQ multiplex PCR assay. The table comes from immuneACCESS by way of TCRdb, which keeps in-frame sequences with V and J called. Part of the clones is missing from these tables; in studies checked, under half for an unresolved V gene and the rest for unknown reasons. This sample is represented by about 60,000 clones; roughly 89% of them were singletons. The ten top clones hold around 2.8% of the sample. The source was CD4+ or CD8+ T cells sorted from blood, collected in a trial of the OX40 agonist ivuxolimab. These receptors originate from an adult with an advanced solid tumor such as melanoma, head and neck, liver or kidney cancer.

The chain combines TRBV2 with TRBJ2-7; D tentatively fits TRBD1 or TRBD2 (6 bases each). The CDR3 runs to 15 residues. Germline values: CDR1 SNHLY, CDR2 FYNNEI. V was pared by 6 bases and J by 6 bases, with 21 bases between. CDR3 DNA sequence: TGTGCCAGCAGGGGGGCCTCACTAGGAGGGCGCGAGCAGTACTTC. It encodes CASRGASLGGREQYF.

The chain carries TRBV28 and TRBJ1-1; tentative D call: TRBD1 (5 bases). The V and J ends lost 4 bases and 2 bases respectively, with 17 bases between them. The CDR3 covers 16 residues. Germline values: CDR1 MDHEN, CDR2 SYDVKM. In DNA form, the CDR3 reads TGTGCCAGCAGTTCCCCCCTGGTGACAGCCAACACTGAAGCTTTCTTT. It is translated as CASSSPLVTANTEAFF.

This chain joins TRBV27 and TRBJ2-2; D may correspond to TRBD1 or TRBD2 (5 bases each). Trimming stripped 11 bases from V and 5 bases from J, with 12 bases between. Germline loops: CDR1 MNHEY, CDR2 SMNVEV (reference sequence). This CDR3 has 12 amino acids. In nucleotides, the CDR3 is TGTGCCGCCCGGGGCGGGACCGGGGAGCTGTTTTTT. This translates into CAARGGTGELFF.

Here the CDR3 reads CASSLAYGPQETQYF. CDR3 DNA: TGTGCCAGCAGCTTAGCGTACGGACCCCAAGAGACCCAGTACTTC. This chain connects TRBV7-2 to TRBJ2-5; unclear D gene. The ends were cut back, 0 bases at V and 1 base at J, with 9 bases in the middle. CDR3 size: 15 residues. Germline CDR1 is SGHTA and CDR2 is FQGNSA.

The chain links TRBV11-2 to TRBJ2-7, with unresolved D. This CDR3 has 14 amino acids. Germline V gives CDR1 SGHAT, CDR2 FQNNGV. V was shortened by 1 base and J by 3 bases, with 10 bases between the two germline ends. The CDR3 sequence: CASSLVGGDYEQYF. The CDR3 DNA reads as TGTGCCAGCAGCTTAGTAGGTGGGGACTACGAGCAGTACTTC.

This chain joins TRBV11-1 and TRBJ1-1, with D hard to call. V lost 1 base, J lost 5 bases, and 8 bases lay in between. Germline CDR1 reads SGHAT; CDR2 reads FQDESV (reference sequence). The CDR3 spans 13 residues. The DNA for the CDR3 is TGTGCCAGCAGCTTAGAGCGGAGGACTGAAGCTTTCTTT. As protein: CASSLERRTEAFF.

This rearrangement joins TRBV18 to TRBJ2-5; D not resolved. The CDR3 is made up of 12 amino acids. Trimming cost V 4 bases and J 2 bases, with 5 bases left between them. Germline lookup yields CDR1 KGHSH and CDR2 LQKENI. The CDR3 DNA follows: TGTGCCAGCTCACTTTCACAAGAGACCCAGTACTTC. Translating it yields CASSLSQETQYF.

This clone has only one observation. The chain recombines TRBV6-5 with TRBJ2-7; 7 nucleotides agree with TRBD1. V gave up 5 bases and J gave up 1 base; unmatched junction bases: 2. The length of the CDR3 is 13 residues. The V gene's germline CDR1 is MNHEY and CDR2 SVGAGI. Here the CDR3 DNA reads TGTGCCAGCAGTGGACAGGTTTCCTACGAGCAGTACTTC. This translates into CASSGQVSYEQYF.

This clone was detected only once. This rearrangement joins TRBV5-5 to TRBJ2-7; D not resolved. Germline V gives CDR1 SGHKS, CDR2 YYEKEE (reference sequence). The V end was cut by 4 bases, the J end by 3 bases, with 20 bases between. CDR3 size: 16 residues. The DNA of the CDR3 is TGTGCCAGCAGCCTCACCCTACATATCAGAAACTACGAGCAGTACTTC. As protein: CASSLTLHIRNYEQYF.

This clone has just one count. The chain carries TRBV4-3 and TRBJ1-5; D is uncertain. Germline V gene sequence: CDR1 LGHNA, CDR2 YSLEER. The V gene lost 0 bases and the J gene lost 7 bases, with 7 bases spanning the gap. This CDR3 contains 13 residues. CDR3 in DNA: TGCGCCAGCAGCCAAGATCATCAACAGCCCCAGCATTTT. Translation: CASSQDHQQPQHF.

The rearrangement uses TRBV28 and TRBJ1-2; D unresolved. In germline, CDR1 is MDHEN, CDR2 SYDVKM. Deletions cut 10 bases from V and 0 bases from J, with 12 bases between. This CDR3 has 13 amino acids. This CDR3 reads CATFDGTNYGYTF. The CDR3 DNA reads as TGTGCCACCTTCGACGGAACTAACTATGGCTACACCTTC.

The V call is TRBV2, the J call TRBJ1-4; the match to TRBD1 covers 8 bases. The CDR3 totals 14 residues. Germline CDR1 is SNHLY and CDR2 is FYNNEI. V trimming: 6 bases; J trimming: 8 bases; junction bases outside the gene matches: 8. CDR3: CASSRTGFVEKLFF. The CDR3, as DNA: TGTGCCAGCAGCCGGACAGGGTTTGTGGAAAAACTGTTTTTT.

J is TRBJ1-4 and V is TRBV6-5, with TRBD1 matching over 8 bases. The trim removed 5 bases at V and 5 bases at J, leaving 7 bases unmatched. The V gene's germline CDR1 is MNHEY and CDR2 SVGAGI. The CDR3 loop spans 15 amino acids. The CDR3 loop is CASSPRQGKNEKLFF. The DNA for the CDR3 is TGTGCCAGCAGTCCTCGACAGGGGAAGAATGAAAAACTGTTTTTT.

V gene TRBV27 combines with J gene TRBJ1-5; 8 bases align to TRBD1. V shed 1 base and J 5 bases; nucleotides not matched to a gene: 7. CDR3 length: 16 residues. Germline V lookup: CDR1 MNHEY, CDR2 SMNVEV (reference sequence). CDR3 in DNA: TGTGCCAGCAGTTTATTGGGCAGGGGGCGCGATCAGCCCCAGCATTTT. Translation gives CASSLLGRGRDQPQHF.

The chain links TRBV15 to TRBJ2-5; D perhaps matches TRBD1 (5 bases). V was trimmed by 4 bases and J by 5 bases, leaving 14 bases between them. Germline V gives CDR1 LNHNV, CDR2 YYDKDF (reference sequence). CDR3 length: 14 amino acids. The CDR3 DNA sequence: TGTGCCACCAGCAAATTACAGGCGAAGGAGACCCAGTACTTC. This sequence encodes CATSKLQAKETQYF.

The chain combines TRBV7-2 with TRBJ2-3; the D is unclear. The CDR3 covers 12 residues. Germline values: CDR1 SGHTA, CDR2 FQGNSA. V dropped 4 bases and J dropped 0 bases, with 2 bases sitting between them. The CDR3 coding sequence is TGTGCCAGCAGCTCAAGCACAGATACGCAGTATTTT. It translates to CASSSSTDTQYF.

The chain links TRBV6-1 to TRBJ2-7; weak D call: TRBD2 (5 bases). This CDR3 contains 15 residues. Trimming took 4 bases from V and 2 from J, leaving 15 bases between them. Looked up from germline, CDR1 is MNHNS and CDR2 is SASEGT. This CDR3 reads CASSANKDGTYEQYF. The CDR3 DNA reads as TGTGCCAGCAGTGCAAATAAGGACGGGACCTACGAGCAGTACTTC.

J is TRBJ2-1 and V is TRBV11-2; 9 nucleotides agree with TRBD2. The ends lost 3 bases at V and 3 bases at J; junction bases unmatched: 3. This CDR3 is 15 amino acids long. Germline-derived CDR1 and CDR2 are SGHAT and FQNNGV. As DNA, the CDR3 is TGTGCCAGCAGCTTTAGCGGGAGCAACTACAATGAGCAGTTCTTC. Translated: CASSFSGSNYNEQFF.

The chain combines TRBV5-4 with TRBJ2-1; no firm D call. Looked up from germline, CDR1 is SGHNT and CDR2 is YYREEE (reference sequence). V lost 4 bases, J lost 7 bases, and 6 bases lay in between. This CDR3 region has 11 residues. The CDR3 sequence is CASSIGNEQFF. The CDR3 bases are TGTGCCAGCAGCATAGGAAATGAGCAGTTCTTC.

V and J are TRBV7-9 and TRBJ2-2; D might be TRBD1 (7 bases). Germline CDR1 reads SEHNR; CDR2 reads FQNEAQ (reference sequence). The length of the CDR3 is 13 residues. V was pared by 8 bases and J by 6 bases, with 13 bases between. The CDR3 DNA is TGTGCCAGCGGGCAGGGGGAGGCCGGGGAGCTGTTTTTT. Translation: CASGQGEAGELFF.

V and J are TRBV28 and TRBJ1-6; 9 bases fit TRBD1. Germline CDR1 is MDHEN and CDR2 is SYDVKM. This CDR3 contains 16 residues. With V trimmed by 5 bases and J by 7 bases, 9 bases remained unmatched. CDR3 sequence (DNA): TGTGCCAGCAGTACGCAGTGGACAGGGGCAAATTCACCCCTCCACTTT. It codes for CASSTQWTGANSPLHF.

CDR3 amino acids: CASSEYLAGGPGETQYF. For the CDR3, the DNA is TGTGCCAGCAGTGAATATCTGGCGGGAGGGCCGGGTGAGACCCAGTACTTC. The chain joins TRBV6-1 to TRBJ2-5; 9 nucleotides match TRBD2. The ends lost 2 bases at V and 5 bases at J; junction bases unmatched: 12. The germline V gene encodes CDR1 MNHNS and CDR2 SASEGT. The CDR3 covers 17 residues.

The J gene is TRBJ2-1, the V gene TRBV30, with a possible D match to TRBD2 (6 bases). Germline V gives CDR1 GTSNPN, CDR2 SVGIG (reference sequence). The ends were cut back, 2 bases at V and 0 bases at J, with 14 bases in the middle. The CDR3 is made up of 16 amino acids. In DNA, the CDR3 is TGTGCCTGGAGTTCCCCCCTAGCGACCTCCTACAATGAGCAGTTCTTC. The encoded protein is CAWSSPLATSYNEQFF.

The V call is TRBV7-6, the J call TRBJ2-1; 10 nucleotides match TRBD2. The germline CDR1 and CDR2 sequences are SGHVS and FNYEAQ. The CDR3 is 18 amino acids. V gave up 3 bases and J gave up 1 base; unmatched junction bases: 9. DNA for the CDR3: TGTGCCAGCAGCTTCGCACTAGCGGGGAAAATTTCCTACAATGAGCAGTTCTTC. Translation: CASSFALAGKISYNEQFF. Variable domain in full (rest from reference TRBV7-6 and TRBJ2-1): GAGVSQSPRYKVTKRGQDVALRCDPISGHVSLYWYRQALGQGPEFLTYFNYEAQQDKSGLPNDRFSAERPEGSISTLTIQRTEQRDSAMYRCASSFALAGKISYNEQFFGPGTRLTVL.

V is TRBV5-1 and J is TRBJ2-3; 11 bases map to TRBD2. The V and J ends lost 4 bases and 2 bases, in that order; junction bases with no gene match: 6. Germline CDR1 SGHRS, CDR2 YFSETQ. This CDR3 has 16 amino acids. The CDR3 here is CASSVGTSGPTDTQYF. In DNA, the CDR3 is TGCGCCAGCAGCGTCGGGACTAGCGGTCCCACAGATACGCAGTATTTT.

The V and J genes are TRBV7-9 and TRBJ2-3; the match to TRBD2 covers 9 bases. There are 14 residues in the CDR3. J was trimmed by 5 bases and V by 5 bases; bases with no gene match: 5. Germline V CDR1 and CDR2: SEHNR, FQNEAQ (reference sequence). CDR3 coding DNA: TGTGCCAGCAGCAGTAGCGGGAGTGGAGATACGCAGTATTTT. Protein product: CASSSSGSGDTQYF.

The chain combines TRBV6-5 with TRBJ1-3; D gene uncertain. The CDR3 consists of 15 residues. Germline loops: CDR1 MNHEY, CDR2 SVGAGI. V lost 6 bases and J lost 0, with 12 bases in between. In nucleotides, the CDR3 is TGTGCCAGCAGCCGCGACGCAAGCTCTGGAAACACCATATATTTT. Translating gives CASSRDASSGNTIYF.

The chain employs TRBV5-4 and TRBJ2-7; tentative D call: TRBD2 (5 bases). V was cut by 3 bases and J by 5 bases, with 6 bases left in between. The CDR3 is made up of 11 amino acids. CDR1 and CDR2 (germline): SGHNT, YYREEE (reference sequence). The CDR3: CASSWRDEQYF. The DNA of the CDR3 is TGTGCCAGCAGCTGGCGGGACGAGCAGTACTTC.

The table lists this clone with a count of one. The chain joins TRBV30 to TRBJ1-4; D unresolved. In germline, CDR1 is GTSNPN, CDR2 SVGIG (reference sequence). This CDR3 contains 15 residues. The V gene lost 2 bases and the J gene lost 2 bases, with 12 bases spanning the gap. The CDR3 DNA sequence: TGTGCCTGGAGTCAAGGTGGGGTGACTAATGAAAAACTGTTTTTT. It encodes CAWSQGGVTNEKLFF. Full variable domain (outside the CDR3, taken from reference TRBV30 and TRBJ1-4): SQTIHQWPATLVQPVGSPLSLECTVEGTSNPNLYWYRQAAGRGLQLLFYSVGIGQISSEVPQNLSASRPQDRQFILSSKKLLLSDSGFYLCAWSQGGVTNEKLFFGSGTQLSVL.

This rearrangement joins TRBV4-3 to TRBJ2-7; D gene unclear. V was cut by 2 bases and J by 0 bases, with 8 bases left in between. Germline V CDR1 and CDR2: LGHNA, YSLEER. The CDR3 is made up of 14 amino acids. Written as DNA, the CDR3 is TGCGCCAGCAGCCAAACCCTGAGCTCCTACGAGCAGTACTTC. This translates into CASSQTLSSYEQYF.

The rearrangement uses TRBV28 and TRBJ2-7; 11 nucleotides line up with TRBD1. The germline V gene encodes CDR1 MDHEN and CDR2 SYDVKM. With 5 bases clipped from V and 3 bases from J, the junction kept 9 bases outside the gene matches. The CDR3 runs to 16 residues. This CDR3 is CASSIPGTGGFYEQYF. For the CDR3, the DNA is TGTGCCAGCAGTATTCCCGGGACAGGGGGTTTCTACGAGCAGTACTTC.

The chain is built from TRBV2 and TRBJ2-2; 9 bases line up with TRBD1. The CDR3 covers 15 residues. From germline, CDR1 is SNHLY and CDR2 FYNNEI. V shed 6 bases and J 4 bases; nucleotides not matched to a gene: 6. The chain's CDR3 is CASRRDRVGTGELFF. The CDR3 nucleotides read TGTGCCAGCAGAAGGGACAGGGTCGGCACCGGGGAGCTGTTTTTT.